The 16 T cell receptor beta chains in this list originate from one sample, sequenced in a study of cytomegalovirus exposure and HLA in healthy donors. PCR used 60 Vbeta primers and 13 Jbeta primers. Profiled with immunoSEQ multiplex PCR; TCRdb holds only in-frame clones, not every one. The table lists approximately 190,000 clones, more than 70% of them singletons, with approximately 0.26% in the top ten. The source material was PBMCs. The receptor set was obtained from a boy younger than 18 in good health and CMV-seronegative.

The V and J genes are TRBV19 and TRBJ2-2, with D maybe TRBD2 (5 bases). Per germline, CDR1 LNHDA and CDR2 SQIVND (reference sequence). The V end lost 9 bases, the J end lost 3 bases, and 17 bases lay between the germline ends. CDR3 length equals 15 residues. In DNA form, the CDR3 reads TGTGCCAGCACCCCGGGATTACCCTACACCGGGGAGCTGTTTTTT. Its protein is CASTPGLPYTGELFF.

The CDR3, as DNA: TGCGCCAGCAGCAATACGGGGGCGAACACCGGGGAGCTGTTTTTT. Translating gives CASSNTGANTGELFF. The J gene is TRBJ2-2, the V gene TRBV5-1; D perhaps matches TRBD2 (6 bases). V was clipped by 4 bases and J by 0 bases, with 10 bases between them. Per germline, CDR1 SGHRS and CDR2 YFSETQ. The CDR3 is 15 residues long. The variable domain in full, completed from reference TRBV5-1 and TRBJ2-2, reads KAGVTQTPRYLIKTRGQQVTLSCSPISGHRSVSWYQQTPGQGLQFLFEYFSETQRNKGNFPGRFSGRQFSNSRSEMNVSTLELGDSALYLCASSNTGANTGELFFGEGSRLTVL.

The V call is TRBV28, the J call TRBJ1-1; D call uncertain. CDR1 is MDHEN and CDR2 is SYDVKM in the germline V gene. This CDR3 is 12 amino acids long. V was shortened by 6 bases and J by 4 bases, with 9 bases between the two germline ends. Written as DNA, the CDR3 is TGTGCCAGCAGGGTGGAGGGCACTGAAGCTTTCTTT. Protein: CASRVEGTEAFF.

The rearrangement uses TRBV19 and TRBJ2-2; TRBD2 is a possible D gene (6 bases). CDR3 size: 16 residues. CDR1 is LNHDA, CDR2 SQIVND, per germline (reference sequence). Trimming stripped 1 base from V and 6 bases from J, with 15 bases between. CDR3 protein: CASSIVFRGFAGELFF. DNA for the CDR3: TGTGCCAGTAGTATAGTGTTCCGGGGGTTCGCCGGGGAGCTGTTTTTT.

The J gene is TRBJ1-5, the V gene TRBV19; D is uncertain. Trimming removed 5 bases from V and 6 bases from J, with 17 bases in between. In germline, CDR1 is LNHDA, CDR2 SQIVND (reference sequence). The CDR3 has 15 residues. The CDR3 region is CASSPLGAGLQPQHF. CDR3 sequence (DNA): TGTGCCAGTAGTCCCCTGGGCGCGGGCCTTCAGCCCCAGCATTTT. The entire variable domain, with the rest obtained from reference TRBV19 and TRBJ1-5, is as follows: DGGITQSPKYLFRKEGQNVTLSCEQNLNHDAMYWYRQDPGQGLRLIYYSQIVNDFQKGDIAEGYSVSREKKESFPLTVTSAQKNPTAFYLCASSPLGAGLQPQHFGDGTRLSIL.

The V gene is TRBV27, the J gene TRBJ2-1; D not resolved. CDR1 is MNHEY and CDR2 is SMNVEV in the germline V gene (reference sequence). Between the trimmed V and J ends, which lost 0 bases and 4 bases, there was a span of 10 bases. This CDR3 is built from 15 residues. CDR3 residues: CASSLSGPGYNEQFF. The CDR3 DNA sequence: TGTGCCAGCAGTTTATCGGGTCCGGGTTACAATGAGCAGTTCTTC.

The chain couples TRBV5-1 to TRBJ1-5; D gene uncertain. This CDR3 spans 14 amino acids. V lost 4 bases and J lost 2, with 10 bases in between. Germline V gene data show CDR1 as SGHRS and CDR2 as YFSETQ. The CDR3 nucleotides read TGCGCCAGCAGCCGGACGGGAGGCAATCAGCCCCAGCATTTT. This sequence encodes CASSRTGGNQPQHF.

The V call is TRBV21-1, the J call TRBJ1-5; the table gives TRBD1 as D, unverified against the DNA. TRBV21-1 is reported as a pseudogene. This CDR3 region has 14 residues. This chain's CDR3 is CASSHDTDNQPQHF. The CDR3 DNA follows: TGTGCCAGCAGCCATGACACCGACAATCAGCCCCAGCATTTT.

The CDR3: CATRGSNQPQHF. DNA for the CDR3: TGTGCCACCCGGGGTAGCAATCAGCCCCAGCATTTT. The chain combines TRBV2 with TRBJ1-5; D gene ambiguous. CDR3 length: 12 amino acids. The germline gives CDR1 SNHLY, CDR2 FYNNEI. Trimming pared 10 bases from V and 0 bases from J, leaving 7 bases between.

In this sample, this clone turned up once. The chain combines TRBV2 with TRBJ1-6; a weak D match, TRBD1 (6 bases). The V end lost 9 bases, the J end lost 5 bases, and 11 bases lay between the germline ends. Germline V gene lookup returns CDR1 SNHLY and CDR2 FYNNEI. The CDR3 is 13 residues long. CDR3 amino acids: CARLQGDNSPLHF. CDR3 coding DNA: TGTGCCAGATTACAGGGTGATAATTCACCCCTCCACTTT. Full variable domain (rest looked up from reference TRBV2 and TRBJ1-6): EPEVTQTPSHQVTQMGQEVILRCVPISNHLYFYWYRQILGQKVEFLVSFYNNEISEKSEIFDDQFSVERPDGSNFTLKIRSTKLEDSAMYFCARLQGDNSPLHFGNGTRLTVT.

This clone was recorded only once. The chain is built from TRBV7-8 and TRBJ2-2; 9 nucleotides align to TRBD2. Germline V CDR1 and CDR2: SGHVS, FQNEAQ. V gave up 5 bases and J gave up 4 bases; unmatched junction bases: 5. The CDR3 runs 15 residues. The CDR3 reads CASSPAGGVTGELFF. DNA for the CDR3: TGTGCCAGCAGCCCAGCGGGAGGTGTCACCGGGGAGCTGTTTTTT.

The chain links TRBV30 to TRBJ2-7; D might be TRBD2 (6 bases). The V gene's germline CDR1 is GTSNPN and CDR2 SVGIG (reference sequence). This CDR3 is built from 13 residues. V dropped 5 bases and J dropped 2 bases, with 13 bases sitting between them. The CDR3 reads CAWWRGNTYEQYF. For the CDR3, the DNA is TGTGCCTGGTGGAGGGGTAACACCTACGAGCAGTACTTC.

This clone was picked up a small number of times. The CDR3, as DNA: TGTGCCAGCAGCCATGAGGGACAGGGGGCTTCACCCCTCCACTTT. Its protein is CASSHEGQGASPLHF. J is TRBJ1-6 and V is TRBV6-4; 12 bases match TRBD1. The V gene end was trimmed by 6 bases and the J gene end by 9 bases; junction bases not matched to a gene: 6. The CDR3 length is 15 residues. The germline V gene encodes CDR1 MRHNA and CDR2 SNTAGT.

The chain links TRBV19 to TRBJ2-7; the D gene is possibly TRBD1 (6 bases). CDR1 is LNHDA, CDR2 SQIVND, per germline (reference sequence). There are 13 residues in the CDR3. V was shortened by 6 bases and J by 3 bases, with 12 bases between the two germline ends. The CDR3 coding sequence is TGTGCCAGTAGACCTCCACAGGGCTACGAGCAGTACTTC. Translating gives CASRPPQGYEQYF.

The chain is built from TRBV11-2 and TRBJ1-2; unclear D gene. This CDR3 is 17 amino acids long. Germline V lookup: CDR1 SGHAT, CDR2 FQNNGV. V dropped 1 base and J dropped 2 bases, with 17 bases sitting between them. The CDR3 DNA reads as TGTGCCAGCAGCTTAGGGTTCAGGAGGGTAGCCAACTATGGCTACACCTTC. Its protein is CASSLGFRRVANYGYTF.

The rearrangement uses TRBV12-5 and TRBJ2-5; D unclear. V shed 5 bases and J shed 4 bases, with 5 bases lying between them. Germline V CDR1 and CDR2: LGHNT, FRNRAP. CDR3 length: 11 residues. The CDR3 nucleotides read TGTGCTAGTGGTCCGGGAGAGACCCAGTACTTC. Translation: CASGPGETQYF.